This TCR beta chain appears in the sequencing data of a study of T cell changes during pregnancy in multiple sclerosis (dated by TCRdb to about 2019). Regarding the study in general: The study looked at changes in the T cell repertoire across pregnancy in women with multiple sclerosis.

The CDR3, from cysteine to phenylalanine, totals 15 residues. Only the CDR3 portion is preserved as DNA: 45 bases, with reading frame beginning at the first base. CDR1 and CDR2 are read off the germline V gene as SNHLY and FYNNEI. V is cut back by 7 bases and J by 8 bases, with 15 bases in the junction unmatched. Notes on this clone: What this receptor recognizes is not known. Base qualities are not at hand, and no much larger clone is one base apart.

Library generation was performed with the immunoSEQ multiplex PCR assay. In its TCRdb copy, this immuneACCESS table keeps in-frame sequences only and misses some clones. Where compared with another copy, unresolved V genes explain less than half of these, and the others have no known cause. In this sample the table shows approximately 44,000 clones, over 75% of which occur a single time. About 0.7% of the sample lies in the top ten. This clonotype was obtained from a female donor with multiple sclerosis, enrolled in a pregnancy study. The sample was CD4+ T cells from peripheral blood mononuclear cells, taken before pregnancy. The chain links TRBV2 with TRBJ1-2; TRBD1 matches 8 bases in the middle. The CDR3 protein sequence reads: CASTPPAGGAGGYTF. The DNA reads as follows: TGTGCCAGCACCCCCCCGGCAGGGGGCGCGGGGGGCTACACCTTC.